These 30 T cell receptor beta chains share one sample of origin, sequenced in a study of T-cell reconstitution after alpha-beta-depleted transplantation in children. The library targeted TCRbeta and was prepared with unique molecular identifiers. Via MiXCR, TCRdb re-called the PCR reads, giving one row per CDR3 protein. The repertoire holds approximately 400,000 distinct CDR3 sequences, with about a tenth as singletons. The source was PBMCs from the stem cell graft donor, collected from the stem cell graft. These receptors originate from a human donor who donated a stem cell graft to a child with acute myeloid leukemia.

The chain is built from TRBV20-1 and TRBJ2-1; D uncertain. CDR1 is DFQATT and CDR2 is SNEGSKA in the germline V gene (reference sequence). Trimming stripped 4 bases from V and 6 bases from J, with 19 bases between. CDR3 length equals 15 residues. The CDR3 bases are TGCAGTGCTACGTACCGGGCTAGGTCGGCCAATGAGCAGTTCTTC. This sequence encodes CSATYRARSANEQFF.

This clonotype was detected many times. This chain links TRBV5-1 with TRBJ1-3; the match to TRBD1 covers 7 bases. CDR3 length equals 14 residues. Per the germline V gene, CDR1 is SGHRS and CDR2 is YFSETQ. Unmatched junction bases numbered 3, after V lost 4 bases and J lost 2 bases. This CDR3 is CASSPGTAGNTIYF. The CDR3 nucleotides read TGCGCCAGCAGCCCGGGGACAGCTGGAAACACCATATATTTT.

The chain is built from TRBV7-9 and TRBJ2-7; 10 positions match TRBD1. J gave up 5 bases and V 5 bases, and 12 bases lay outside the gene matches. This CDR3 region has 16 residues. Germline V lookup: CDR1 SEHNR, CDR2 FQNEAQ (reference sequence). CDR3: CASSLAGGTGANEQYF. The CDR3 coding sequence is TGTGCCAGCAGCCTGGCGGGTGGGACAGGGGCCAACGAGCAGTACTTC.

V is TRBV5-1 and J is TRBJ2-1; 10 nucleotides match TRBD1. Losses at the gene ends were 1 base for V and 11 bases for J; bases not matched to a gene: 9. This CDR3 has 15 amino acids. Germline values: CDR1 SGHRS, CDR2 YFSETQ. CDR3 loop: CASSLSGQGYNQQFF. In nucleotides, the CDR3 is TGCGCCAGCAGCTTGTCGGGACAGGGGTATAATCAGCAGTTCTTC.

This clonotype has a handful of counts. The chain has TRBV29-1 and TRBJ2-7, with 10 bases fitting TRBD1. The V gene end was trimmed by 1 base and the J gene end by 8 bases; junction bases not matched to a gene: 14. The CDR3 totals 16 residues. The V gene's germline CDR1 is SQVTM and CDR2 ANQGSEA. The CDR3 region is CSVEVMQRDRGPKQYF. For the CDR3, the DNA is TGCAGCGTTGAAGTAATGCAAAGAGACAGGGGGCCAAAGCAGTACTTC.

The chain is built from TRBV11-2 and TRBJ2-5; 9 positions agree with TRBD1. Germline CDR1 reads SGHAT; CDR2 reads FQNNGV. The V segment lost 3 bases and the J segment 4 bases; nucleotides outside the gene matches: 9. The CDR3 is 16 residues long. The CDR3 DNA sequence: TGTGCCAGCAGCTTCTCCTTGGGACAGGGTGGAGAGACCCAGTACTTC. Its translation: CASSFSLGQGGETQYF.

The rearrangement joins TRBV20-1 to TRBJ1-2, with no clear D. The germline V and J ends were trimmed by 0 bases and 6 bases, with 8 bases remaining between them. The V gene's germline CDR1 is DFQATT and CDR2 SNEGSKA (reference sequence). The CDR3 has 12 amino acids. The CDR3 here is CSARDQRNGYTF. As DNA, the CDR3 is TGCAGTGCTAGAGATCAGCGGAATGGCTACACCTTC.

This clonotype was counted at least ten times. At one of its ends the junction is not consistent with the germline gene, which may arise from a read error. The genes are TRBV29-1 and TRBJ2-1, with a weak D call TRBD2 (5 bases). CDR3 length equals 12 residues. Germline V lookup: CDR1 SQVTM, CDR2 ANQGSEA. The CDR3 spells CSVEVGRPAVLF. In nucleotides, the CDR3 is TGCAGCGTTGAAGTAGGAAGGCCAGCGGTCCTCTTC.

This chain uses TRBV7-2 with TRBJ1-1; no firm D call. Germline CDR1 reads SGHTA; CDR2 reads FQGNSA. The CDR3 extends over 15 amino acids. Trimming took 1 base from V and 1 from J, leaving 10 bases between them. CDR3 DNA sequence: TGTGCCAGCAGCTTAGGAGCGCTAGCGAACACTGAAGCTTTCTTT. As protein: CASSLGALANTEAFF.

This clonotype was recorded once. V is TRBV29-1 and J is TRBJ2-7; D may be TRBD1 (5 bases). The CDR3 covers 13 residues. Between the trimmed V and J ends, which lost 4 bases and 2 bases, there was a span of 12 bases. CDR1 is SQVTM and CDR2 is ANQGSEA in the germline V gene. The CDR3 loop reads CSVVQKGTYEQYF. The CDR3 DNA sequence: TGCAGCGTTGTCCAGAAGGGGACCTACGAGCAGTACTTC.

This clonotype was seen only a few times. This chain links TRBV4-3 with TRBJ2-1; D is possibly TRBD2 (6 bases). CDR1 and CDR2 from the germline V gene are LGHNA and YSLEER. This CDR3 region has 12 residues. Trimming removed 4 bases at V and 8 bases at J, with 9 bases between. For the CDR3, the DNA is TGCGCCAGCAGCCCTAGCGCCGATGAGCAGTTCTTC. Protein: CASSPSADEQFF.

This clonotype occurred many times. The V call is TRBV20-1, the J call TRBJ2-1; 11 nucleotides line up with TRBD2. V lost 4 bases and J lost 8; bases outside the gene matches: 7. The germline V gene has CDR1 DFQATT and CDR2 SNEGSKA (reference sequence). There are 14 residues in the CDR3. This chain's CDR3 is CSATLLAGEHEQFF. As DNA, the CDR3 is TGCAGTGCTACTCTACTAGCGGGAGAGCATGAGCAGTTCTTC.

This clonotype has ten or more counts. V and J are TRBV7-9 and TRBJ1-1; 9 positions match TRBD1. CDR1 and CDR2 from the germline V gene are SEHNR and FQNEAQ (reference sequence). CDR3 size: 14 residues. The V segment lost 1 base and the J segment 4 bases; nucleotides outside the gene matches: 1. The CDR3 loop reads CASSLEGQGTEAFF. For the CDR3, the DNA is TGTGCCAGCAGCTTAGAGGGACAGGGCACTGAAGCTTTCTTT.

This clonotype was picked up a small number of times. The V gene is TRBV7-6, the J gene TRBJ1-5; D call uncertain. Trimming cost V 5 bases and J 5 bases, with 10 bases left between them. Germline-derived CDR1 and CDR2 are SGHVS and FNYEAQ. The CDR3 is 13 amino acids. This chain's CDR3 is CASSLSTDQPQHF. CDR3 in DNA: TGTGCCAGCAGCCTATCTACAGATCAGCCCCAGCATTTT.

The chain recombines TRBV20-1 with TRBJ2-2; 7 positions match TRBD1. Germline trimming cut 5 bases from V and 5 bases from J; bases unmatched to any gene: 8. CDR1 and CDR2 (germline): DFQATT, SNEGSKA (reference sequence). The CDR3 sequence is 14 residues long. The CDR3 DNA is TGCAGTGCTTTCGAGGGGGCGCGTACCGGGGAGCTGTTTTTT. It codes for CSAFEGARTGELFF.

V gene TRBV15 combines with J gene TRBJ2-3; D gene ambiguous. Trimming pared 0 bases from V and 6 bases from J, leaving 7 bases between. This CDR3 comprises 13 residues. Germline CDR1 and CDR2: LNHNV and YYDKDF (reference sequence). CDR3 protein: CATSRDPPDTQYF. The CDR3 bases are TGTGCCACCAGCAGAGATCCCCCCGATACGCAGTATTTT. Full variable domain (rest looked up from reference TRBV15 and TRBJ2-3): DAMVIQNPRYQVTQFGKPVTLSCSQTLNHNVMYWYQQKSSQAPKLLFHYYDKDFNNEADTPDNFQSRRPNTSFCFLDIRSPGLGDTAMYLCATSRDPPDTQYFGPGTRLTVL.

In DNA, the CDR3 is TGTGCCAGCTCACCAGGCCCAAGGGGAGATAATTCACCCCTCCACTTT. This gives the protein CASSPGPRGDNSPLHF. J is TRBJ1-6 and V is TRBV18, with a tentative D call TRBD1 (5 bases). The length of the CDR3 is 16 residues. The germline V gene has CDR1 KGHSH and CDR2 LQKENI. V lost 2 bases and J 5 bases, leaving 13 bases between the germline ends.

This clonotype was seen at least ten times. The V gene is TRBV20-1, the J gene TRBJ2-1; D ambiguous. Germline V gene data show CDR1 as DFQATT and CDR2 as SNEGSKA (reference sequence). The CDR3 is 12 amino acids. The germline V and J ends were trimmed by 8 bases and 12 bases, with 20 bases remaining between them. In nucleotides, the CDR3 is TGCAGTCACTTACCCCCGGGCCTCAGGCAGTTCTTC. Amino acids: CSHLPPGLRQFF.

In its sample, this clonotype was seen many times. The gene calls are TRBV13 and TRBJ2-1; D remains ambiguous. The CDR3 is 13 amino acids. V was shortened by 1 base and J by 9 bases, with 10 bases between the two germline ends. The germline CDR1 and CDR2 sequences are PRHDT and FYEKMQ (reference sequence). Here the CDR3 reads CASSLVLGGEQFF. CDR3 sequence (DNA): TGTGCCAGCAGCTTAGTACTTGGCGGTGAGCAGTTCTTC.

In its sample, this clonotype was seen a few times. A junction boundary mismatches the germline segment, possibly from a read error. This chain links TRBV24-1 with TRBJ2-3; a weak D match, TRBD2 (5 bases). The CDR3 sequence is 14 residues long. CDR1 KGHDR and CDR2 SFDVKD come from the germline V gene. CDR3 in amino acids: CATSDPGSIDTQYF. As DNA, the CDR3 is TGTGCCACCAGTGATCCGGGAAGCATAGATACGCAGTATTTT.

To note about this clonotype: A read error is possible here, since a much larger clone lies one base away. The conserved closing phenylalanine or tryptophan is absent in this CDR3, likely reflecting a read error. The genes are TRBV27 and TRBJ2-1; TRBD2 aligns across 11 bases. The CDR3 runs to 15 residues. The trim removed 4 bases at V and 8 bases at J, leaving 7 bases unmatched. Germline V gene data show CDR1 as MNHEY and CDR2 as SMNVEV (reference sequence). DNA of the CDR3: TGTGCCAGCAGTTCTTTAGCGGGGGGGCGAGATGAGCAGTTCTTG. Its protein is CASSSLAGGRDEQFL.

The genes are TRBV18 and TRBJ2-1; no clear D. CDR3 length equals 14 residues. Germline assignment: CDR1 KGHSH and CDR2 LQKENI. Between the trimmed V and J ends, which lost 3 bases and 6 bases, there was a span of 12 bases. The CDR3 reads CASSPPFGINEQFF. The CDR3 DNA sequence: TGTGCCAGCTCACCCCCCTTTGGGATCAATGAGCAGTTCTTC.

The chain is built from TRBV20-1 and TRBJ2-3; 7 positions match TRBD1. Trimming at V came to 3 bases and at J to 1 base, leaving 7 bases not matched to a gene. The CDR3 has 15 residues. Germline V CDR1 and CDR2: DFQATT, SNEGSKA (reference sequence). The CDR3 region is CSASPNRGGTDTQYF. The CDR3 DNA is TGCAGTGCTAGCCCTAACAGGGGTGGCACAGATACGCAGTATTTT.

This chain uses TRBV18 with TRBJ2-3, with D possibly TRBD2 on 6 matching bases. This CDR3 is 14 amino acids long. The V gene's germline CDR1 is KGHSH and CDR2 LQKENI. Trimming stripped 6 bases from V and 3 bases from J, with 13 bases between. The CDR3 here is CASSTGGETDTQYF. The CDR3 coding sequence is TGTGCCAGCTCGACCGGAGGGGAGACAGATACGCAGTATTTT.

This clonotype was picked up a small number of times. V gene TRBV12-3 or TRBV12-4 combines with J gene TRBJ2-5; D is possibly TRBD1 or TRBD2 (6 bases each). The CDR3 extends over 13 amino acids. V lost 3 bases and J lost 5, with 10 bases in between. The CDR3 DNA reads TGTGCCAGCAGTTTCCGGGGGCTGGAGACCCAGTACTTC. As protein: CASSFRGLETQYF.

This clonotype was recorded a few times. The chain is built from TRBV5-1 and TRBJ2-5; possible D gene TRBD1, 6 bases. This CDR3 is built from 15 residues. Germline CDR1 and CDR2: SGHRS and YFSETQ. V lost 4 bases, J lost 1 base, and 14 bases lay in between. The CDR3: CASSPRRTVQETQYF. In DNA form, the CDR3 reads TGCGCCAGCAGCCCCCGCCGGACAGTCCAAGAGACCCAGTACTTC.

The rearrangement uses TRBV3-1 and TRBJ2-3, with 11 bases identical to TRBD2. CDR3 length: 16 residues. CDR1 and CDR2 from the germline V gene are LGHDT and YNNKEL (reference sequence). V lost 1 base and J lost 5; bases outside the gene matches: 5. CDR3 loop: CASSQVFSGGVDTQYF. The CDR3 bases are TGTGCCAGCAGCCAAGTCTTTAGCGGGGGGGTAGATACGCAGTATTTT.

A remark on this clonotype: One end of the junction is discordant with germline, which a read error may explain. The V call is TRBV20-1, the J call TRBJ1-5; TRBD1 might be the D (6 bases). This CDR3 region has 14 residues. Per germline, CDR1 DFQATT and CDR2 SNEGSKA (reference sequence). The chain's CDR3 is CSAGDRPSNQPQHF. In DNA, the CDR3 is TGCAGTGCTGGAGACAGGCCTAGCAATCAGCCCCAGCATTTT.

This clonotype was found many times. This rearrangement joins TRBV29-1 to TRBJ2-2; D is possibly TRBD1 (5 bases). Trimming removed 4 bases at V and 7 bases at J, with 16 bases between. The germline V gene has CDR1 SQVTM and CDR2 ANQGSEA. There are 14 residues in the CDR3. The CDR3 sequence: CSVGYGAQDGELFF. DNA for the CDR3: TGCAGCGTTGGGTATGGGGCGCAAGACGGGGAGCTGTTTTTT.

A single count supports this clonotype. The chain has TRBV2 and TRBJ2-7; 7 bases are shared with TRBD2. V gave up 4 bases and J gave up 7 bases; unmatched junction bases: 10. There are 14 residues in the CDR3. Germline CDR1 SNHLY, CDR2 FYNNEI. The CDR3 bases are TGTGCCAGCAGTGGGCAGGGAGGGACGGGGGAGCAGTACGTC. This translates into CASSGQGGTGEQYV.